This T cell receptor (beta chain) was captured in a study of cytomegalovirus exposure and HLA in healthy donors. Sampled while nominally healthy, donors likely had unrecorded immune exposures. Worth noting for this clone: Its antigen is unidentified.

Per the germline V gene, CDR1 is SGHNT and CDR2 is YYREEE (reference sequence). The CDR3 loop spans 16 amino acids. Trimming shortened V by 2 bases and J by 6 bases, and 18 bases separated the two germline ends. With 60 Vbeta and 13 Jbeta primers, the PCR was carried out. Data came from immunoSEQ multiplex PCR; TCRdb stores just in-frame clones and leaves some out. In the table there are about 120,000 clones, over 70% of which are singletons. The study's findings and limits: In all likelihood, a cluster of highly shared sequence variants was a sequencing artifact.

The sequenced sample was PBMCs. The sequence was obtained from a man between 18 and 35 years old in good health and CMV-seropositive. The V and J genes are TRBV5-4 and TRBJ2-1, with D perhaps TRBD2 (6 bases). CDR3 protein: CASSFYAGKDLNEQFF. The CDR3 region has the DNA TGTGCCAGCAGCTTTTATGCGGGAAAAGATCTCAATGAGCAGTTCTTC.